This entry concerns a single T cell receptor (beta chain). This clonotype was recorded a few times. Its recognized antigen is unknown. Nothing much larger sits one base from this clone, and base qualities are not available. Per the germline V gene (reference sequence), MNHEY is the CDR1 and SMNVEV is the CDR2. Trimming takes 6 bases off V and 5 bases off J; junction bases not matched to a gene: 12. CDR3 length: 18 amino acids, cysteine to phenylalanine. CDR3 DNA only is kept here, 54 bases in frame from base 1. TCR beta CDR3 regions were amplified from RNA transcripts. A first-round RT-PCR of the TCR CDR3 used the HTBI primer set with the Qiagen OneStep RT-PCR kit. The libraries were constructed in a second round of multiplex PCR and then size-selected and purified. The libraries were sequenced on an Illumina HiSeq2000 using paired-end 100 bp reads. The source study handled its data this way. Raw data were processed with SOAPnuke, discarding reads with adapters, uncalled bases, mean Phred below 15, or no exact constant-primer or identifier match. High-quality paired reads were merged with COPE v1.2.5, and unique nucleotide sequences were defined as clonotypes. MiTCR v1.1 was used to align the clonotypes against IMGT TRBV, TRBD and TRBJ reference segments. The analysis included only V-J combinations with a frequency above 0.0001, which together covered 98% to 99.2% of the repertoires. A TCS score was defined as the ratio of F50 (clonal expansion) to E x V (chaos), with BLOSUM62-based TCRdist applied between CDR3 peptides within each V-J. Welch's t-statistics and random forest reduced roughly 540 V-J features to under 15, which were used in a naive Bayes classifier (R e1071). In TCRdb, the public reads were trimmed at Q25 with fastp and aligned with MiXCR, with productive beta chains retained. Identical CDR3 proteins give one entry, which carries the most common genes and DNA. What appears here as the V and J calls and clone size reflects TCRdb's work, not the paper's. For this sample the table gives around 490,000 distinct CDR3 sequences, of which 15% to 20% were detected only once. Of the sample, approximately 50% is held by the ten largest clones.

The source of the sample is a study of T cells in Graves' hyperthyroidism and ophthalmopathy (dated by TCRdb to the late 2010s). With regard to the full study: Peripheral blood was collected at initial diagnosis, before any treatment. The approximately 100 discovery patients were randomly split 7:3 into training and test sets. To identify distinguishing TCR V-J signatures, a discovery cohort of about a hundred patients was used, comprising fewer than 45 with Graves' ophthalmopathy and around 60 with stable Graves' hyperthyroidism. Whether ophthalmopathy could be predicted prospectively was tested in an independent validation cohort made up of roughly 19 hyperthyroidism patients plus 17 patients who later progressed to ophthalmopathy. Thyroid tissue and blood T-cell repertoires from six Graves' hyperthyroidism patients were also compared in the study. Following sampling, methimazole starting at 30 mg daily was given to hyperthyroidism patients, and high-dose intravenous methylprednisolone was given to ophthalmopathy patients. According to the paper, TCR Vbeta CDR3 sequencing was carried out on 120 to 150 peripheral blood samples, which came from over 40 ophthalmopathy, roughly 75 hyperthyroidism and approximately 17 progressor patients. Points the paper makes about the study in general: During validation, the model predicted progression to ophthalmopathy a median of about 6.3 months ahead of onset, with almost 71% sensitivity and about 72% specificity. Most expanded thyroid clonotypes (frequency above 0.001) were also found in blood, which suggests that blood repertoires may mirror thyroid immune responses. A model built on a 13 V-J signature distinguished ophthalmopathy from stable hyperthyroidism, reaching around 88% sensitivity and 81.08% specificity in cross-validation and 80%/75% in testing. Sample size was not statistically predetermined, and investigators were not blinded to group allocation.

In the ophthalmopathy patients, disease was moderately to severely active, with a Clinical Activity Score of 3 or more, a NOSPECS grade of 4 or more, and a duration of less than 3 months. Patients with uncontrolled infections, other autoimmune diseases, pregnancy or lactation were excluded. Diagnoses relied on clinical symptoms, serum thyroxine and TRAb, thyroid ultrasound and orbital computed tomography. PBMCs were isolated from 7.5 to 10 ml of fresh peripheral blood by Ficoll-Paque density gradient centrifugation. Total RNA was extracted using Trizol reagent, and RNA quality was assessed on an Agilent 2100 Bioanalyzer.

This clonotype originated in a man aged 40-55 years with Graves' ophthalmopathy. The receptor chain draws on TRBV27 and TRBJ2-3, with TRBD2 matching 15 junction bases. The specimen sequenced was blood. The CDR3 protein: CASSRRGTSGGPEDTQYF. The nucleotide sequence reads as follows: TGTGCCAGCAGCCGCCGGGGGACTAGCGGGGGGCCGGAAGATACGCAGTATTTT.